These 25 T cell receptor beta chains share one sample of origin, sequenced in a study of T-cell reconstitution after alpha-beta-depleted transplantation in children. TCRbeta library construction was performed incorporating unique molecular identifiers. One entry per CDR3 protein, called by TCRdb with MiXCR from the PCR reads. The sample lists about 350,000 distinct CDR3 sequences, roughly 15% occurring once. The specimen comprised PBMCs, sampled from the stem cell graft. Receptors originate from a human donor who donated a stem cell graft to a child with Fanconi anemia.

Many counts were recorded for this clonotype. The chain is built from TRBV6-2 or TRBV6-3 and TRBJ2-2, with D perhaps matching TRBD1 (5 bases). With 4 bases removed from V and 6 bases from J, the gap between germline ends came to 9 bases. The CDR3 has 13 residues. Germline V gene data show CDR1 as MNHEY and CDR2 as SVGEGT. The CDR3 nucleotides are TGTGCCAGCAGTTGGAGACAGTCCGGGGAGCTGTTTTTT. Translating gives CASSWRQSGELFF.

V and J are TRBV3-1 and TRBJ1-6, with D uncertain. Germline CDR1 reads LGHDT; CDR2 reads YNNKEL (reference sequence). The CDR3 spans 13 residues. Trimming pared 5 bases from V and 12 bases from J, leaving 14 bases between. CDR3 DNA: TGTGCCAGCAGCGACGACTGGCGGGGACCCCTCCACTTT. Amino acid sequence: CASSDDWRGPLHF.

This clonotype was picked up many times. The chain employs TRBV4-2 and TRBJ2-1, with D uncertain. Trimming stripped 2 bases from V and 3 bases from J, with 11 bases between. CDR1 LGHNA and CDR2 YNFKEQ come from the germline V gene. This CDR3 is 15 amino acids long. For the CDR3, the DNA is TGTGCCAGCAGCCAACAGGACGGGTACTACAATGAGCAGTTCTTC. Translated, it gives CASSQQDGYYNEQFF.

V usage is TRBV10-3 and J usage is TRBJ2-1, with 8 bases fitting TRBD2. The CDR3 runs to 14 residues. Per germline, CDR1 ENHRY and CDR2 SYGVKD. Germline trimming cut 8 bases from V and 7 bases from J; bases unmatched to any gene: 10. DNA of the CDR3: TGTGCCATCCGCACTAGCGGAGGGGTGAATGAGCAGTTCTTC. Translation: CAIRTSGGVNEQFF.

This rearrangement joins TRBV9 to TRBJ2-5; D is unresolved. This CDR3 contains 13 residues. Germline values: CDR1 SGDLS, CDR2 YYNGEE. V lost 7 bases and J 2 bases, leaving 12 bases between the germline ends. CDR3 region: CASSVRPQETQYF. The CDR3, as DNA: TGTGCCAGCTCGGTGCGTCCTCAAGAGACCCAGTACTTC.

Ten or more counts support this clonotype. The CDR3: CASSQDLSVAVYGYTF. The CDR3 DNA is TGCGCCAGCAGCCAAGACCTCTCCGTGGCAGTCTATGGCTACACCTTC. V usage is TRBV4-3 and J usage is TRBJ1-2, with D hard to call. This CDR3 has 16 amino acids. Germline CDR1 reads LGHNA; CDR2 reads YSLEER. V dropped 0 bases and J dropped 4 bases, with 15 bases sitting between them.

V gene TRBV7-9 combines with J gene TRBJ2-7; no firm D call. The CDR3 loop spans 13 amino acids. Trimming took off 1 base at V and 1 base at J, with 5 bases between the two ends. Germline-derived CDR1 and CDR2 are SEHNR and FQNEAQ (reference sequence). The CDR3 nucleotides are TGTGCCAGCAGCTTAGAAACTTCCTACGAGCAGTACTTC. Its protein is CASSLETSYEQYF.

J is TRBJ2-7 and V is TRBV7-6; maybe TRBD2 (6 bases). CDR1 SGHVS and CDR2 FNYEAQ come from the germline V gene. The V and J ends lost 5 bases and 2 bases respectively, with 16 bases between them. The CDR3 extends over 15 amino acids. In DNA form, the CDR3 reads TGTGCCAGCAGCCCCGATAGCTCGGGGGCCTACGAGCAGTACGTC. Protein product: CASSPDSSGAYEQYV.

This clonotype was recorded many times. The chain recombines TRBV20-1 with TRBJ1-5; 7 bases are a match to TRBD1. Germline V gives CDR1 DFQATT, CDR2 SNEGSKA (reference sequence). Trimming at V came to 6 bases and at J to 7 bases, leaving 9 bases not matched to a gene. The CDR3 is 13 residues long. The CDR3 bases are TGCAGTGCCATCAGGGGGAAAGGACAGCCCCAGCATTTT. As protein: CSAIRGKGQPQHF.

This clonotype has more than one count but fewer than ten. The gene calls are TRBV12-3 or TRBV12-4 and TRBJ2-1; TRBD2 aligns across 8 bases. V was pared by 4 bases and J by 4 bases, with 12 bases of the junction left unmatched. The CDR3 sequence is 17 residues long. CDR3 loop: CASSSPLGGGKYNEQFF. CDR3 DNA: TGTGCCAGCAGTTCTCCGCTAGGCGGGGGGAAGTACAATGAGCAGTTCTTC.

V gene TRBV6-6 combines with J gene TRBJ2-7; 7 positions agree with TRBD1. Unmatched junction bases numbered 8, after V lost 7 bases and J lost 5 bases. The V gene's germline CDR1 is MNHNY and CDR2 SVGAGI (reference sequence). The CDR3 runs to 13 residues. The chain's CDR3 is CASNPRGGHEQYV. The DNA for the CDR3 is TGTGCCAGCAATCCAAGAGGGGGCCACGAGCAGTACGTC.

This clonotype came up a few times. The chain employs TRBV6-5 and TRBJ1-1; 7 bases are a match to TRBD1. V lost 4 bases and J lost 6; bases outside the gene matches: 8. There are 14 residues in the CDR3. The V gene's germline CDR1 is MNHEY and CDR2 SVGAGI. The CDR3 DNA sequence: TGTGCCAGCAGTTCCCGACAGGGTGGGGCTGAAGCTTTCTTT. Translated: CASSSRQGGAEAFF.

In its sample, this clonotype was seen many times. The chain uses TRBV6-5 and TRBJ1-1; D perhaps matches TRBD1 (5 bases). Trimming stripped 4 bases from V and 0 bases from J, with 6 bases between. CDR3 length: 13 residues. Germline V lookup: CDR1 MNHEY, CDR2 SVGAGI. The CDR3 region is CASSSQVNTEAFF. In DNA, the CDR3 is TGTGCCAGCAGTTCACAGGTGAACACTGAAGCTTTCTTT.

CDR3 residues: CASNTRGLGANVLTF. CDR3 nucleotide sequence: TGTGCCAGCAACACAAGGGGGCTTGGGGCCAACGTCCTGACTTTC. The V and J genes are TRBV2 and TRBJ2-6; 7 nucleotides match TRBD1. There are 15 residues in the CDR3. Germline V gives CDR1 SNHLY, CDR2 FYNNEI. Unmatched junction bases numbered 6, after V lost 7 bases and J lost 3 bases.

This clonotype appeared a few times. This chain uses TRBV4-3 with TRBJ1-1, with 11 bases matching TRBD1. V trimming: 3 bases; J trimming: 3 bases; junction bases outside the gene matches: 12. This CDR3 spans 18 amino acids. CDR1 and CDR2 from the germline V gene are LGHNA and YSLEER. CDR3 in amino acids: CASSQSQGQGVRHTEAFF. The CDR3 DNA sequence: TGCGCCAGCAGCCAGAGTCAGGGACAGGGGGTCAGACACACTGAAGCTTTCTTT.

The chain combines TRBV10-3 with TRBJ2-5; D is unresolved. Per germline, CDR1 ENHRY and CDR2 SYGVKD. The CDR3 is 12 amino acids. The germline V and J ends were trimmed by 0 bases and 3 bases, with 2 bases remaining between them. CDR3: CAISESEETQYF. The DNA for the CDR3 is TGTGCCATCAGTGAGTCGGAAGAGACCCAGTACTTC.

This sequence joins TRBV18 and TRBJ2-5; D ambiguous. The V gene's germline CDR1 is KGHSH and CDR2 LQKENI. With 2 bases removed from V and 5 bases from J, the gap between germline ends came to 6 bases. The CDR3 consists of 12 residues. The DNA for the CDR3 is TGTGCCAGCTCACCAGAGTCGGAGACCCAGTACTTC. It yields the protein CASSPESETQYF.

This clonotype came up many times. The chain recombines TRBV20-1 with TRBJ1-1, with D possibly TRBD1 on 5 matching bases. Trimming took 5 bases from V and 5 from J, leaving 15 bases between them. Per the germline V gene, CDR1 is DFQATT and CDR2 is SNEGSKA (reference sequence). This CDR3 is built from 13 residues. CDR3 DNA sequence: TGCAGTGCTCCCACGGAGGGGCGGACTGAAGCTTTCTTT. Translating it yields CSAPTEGRTEAFF.

About this clonotype itself: At one end the junction does not follow the germline gene, possibly because of a read error. The V call is TRBV12-3 or TRBV12-4, the J call TRBJ1-2; D is unclear. This CDR3 spans 15 amino acids. CDR3 in amino acids: CASTNLGWVQDGCTF. CDR3 nucleotide sequence: TGTGCCAGCACTAATCTTGGGTGGGTACAAGATGGCTGCACCTTC.

J is TRBJ2-7 and V is TRBV6-5; TRBD2 is a possible D gene (5 bases). The CDR3 is 14 amino acids. The V and J ends lost 0 bases and 2 bases respectively, with 8 bases between them. CDR1 and CDR2 (germline): MNHEY, SVGAGI. The CDR3: CASSYSGGPYEQYV. The DNA of the CDR3 is TGTGCCAGCAGTTACTCTGGAGGACCCTACGAGCAGTACGTC.

This clonotype was seen only a few times. J is TRBJ1-1 and V is TRBV7-3; the D is unclear. Per the germline V gene, CDR1 is SGHTA and CDR2 is FQGTGA. This CDR3 has 13 residues. Trimming cost V 3 bases and J 3 bases, with 8 bases left between them. CDR3 region: CASSFGEDTEAFF. The DNA for the CDR3 is TGTGCCAGCAGCTTCGGGGAGGACACTGAAGCTTTCTTT.

This rearrangement joins TRBV30 to TRBJ2-7; TRBD1 might be the D (6 bases). The germline V and J ends were trimmed by 3 bases and 3 bases, with 9 bases remaining between them. The CDR3 has 12 residues. Germline loops: CDR1 GTSNPN, CDR2 SVGIG (reference sequence). In DNA form, the CDR3 reads TGTGCCTGGAGACAGGGCATCTACGAGCAGTACTTC. Encoded protein: CAWRQGIYEQYF.

The chain links TRBV10-1 to TRBJ2-3, with D possibly TRBD2 on 6 matching bases. This CDR3 has 15 amino acids. CDR1 and CDR2 from the germline V gene are WNHNN and SYGVQD (reference sequence). Trimming removed 3 bases at V and 1 base at J, with 11 bases between. The CDR3 sequence is CASSDGGAGTDTQYF. CDR3 DNA sequence: TGCGCCAGCAGTGATGGCGGGGCGGGCACAGATACGCAGTATTTT.

The V call is TRBV19, the J call TRBJ2-5, with D perhaps assigned TRBD1 or TRBD2 (5 bases each). The CDR3 is 15 residues long. The germline gives CDR1 LNHDA, CDR2 SQIVND (reference sequence). Trimming removed 3 bases at V and 2 bases at J, with 13 bases between. This CDR3 reads CASSIRGPWQETQYF. The CDR3 nucleotides read TGTGCCAGTAGTATTCGGGGCCCATGGCAAGAGACCCAGTACTTC. The whole variable domain, filled in from reference TRBV19 and TRBJ2-5, reads DGGITQSPKYLFRKEGQNVTLSCEQNLNHDAMYWYRQDPGQGLRLIYYSQIVNDFQKGDIAEGYSVSREKKESFPLTVTSAQKNPTAFYLCASSIRGPWQETQYFGPGTRLLVL.

This clonotype came up many times. The CDR3 protein is CASSLQGPDTGELFF. CDR3 coding DNA: TGCGCCAGCAGCTTACAGGGTCCCGACACCGGGGAGCTGTTTTTT. The rearrangement links TRBV5-1 to TRBJ2-2; TRBD1 is a possible D gene (6 bases). Trimming removed 2 bases from V and 3 bases from J, with 11 bases in between. The CDR3 extends over 15 amino acids. In germline, CDR1 is SGHRS, CDR2 YFSETQ.